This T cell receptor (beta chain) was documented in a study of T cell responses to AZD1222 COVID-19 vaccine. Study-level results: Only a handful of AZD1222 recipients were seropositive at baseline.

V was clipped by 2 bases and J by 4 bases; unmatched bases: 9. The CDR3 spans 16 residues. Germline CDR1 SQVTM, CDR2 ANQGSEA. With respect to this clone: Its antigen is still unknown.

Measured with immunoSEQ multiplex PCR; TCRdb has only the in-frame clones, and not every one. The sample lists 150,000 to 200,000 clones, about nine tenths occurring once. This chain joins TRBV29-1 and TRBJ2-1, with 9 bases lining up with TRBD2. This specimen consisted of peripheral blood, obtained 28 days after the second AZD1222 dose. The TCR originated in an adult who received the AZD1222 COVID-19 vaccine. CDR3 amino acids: CSVEMVAGVSYNEQFF. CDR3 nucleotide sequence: TGCAGCGTTGAAATGGTAGCGGGAGTTTCTTACAATGAGCAGTTCTTC.